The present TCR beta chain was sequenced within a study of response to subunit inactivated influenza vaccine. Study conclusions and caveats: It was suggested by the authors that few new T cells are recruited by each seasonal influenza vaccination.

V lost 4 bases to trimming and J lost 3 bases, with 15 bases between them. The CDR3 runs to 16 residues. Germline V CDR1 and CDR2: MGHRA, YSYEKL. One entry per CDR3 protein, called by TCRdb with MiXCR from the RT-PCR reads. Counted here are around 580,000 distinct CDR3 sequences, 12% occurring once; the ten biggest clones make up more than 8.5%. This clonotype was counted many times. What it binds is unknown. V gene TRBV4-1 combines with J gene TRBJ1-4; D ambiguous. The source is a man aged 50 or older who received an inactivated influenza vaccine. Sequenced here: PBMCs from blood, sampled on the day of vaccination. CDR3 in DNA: TGCGCCAGCAGCCTAGTACAGACCGGGGCTAATGAAAAACTGTTTTTT. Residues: CASSLVQTGANEKLFF.